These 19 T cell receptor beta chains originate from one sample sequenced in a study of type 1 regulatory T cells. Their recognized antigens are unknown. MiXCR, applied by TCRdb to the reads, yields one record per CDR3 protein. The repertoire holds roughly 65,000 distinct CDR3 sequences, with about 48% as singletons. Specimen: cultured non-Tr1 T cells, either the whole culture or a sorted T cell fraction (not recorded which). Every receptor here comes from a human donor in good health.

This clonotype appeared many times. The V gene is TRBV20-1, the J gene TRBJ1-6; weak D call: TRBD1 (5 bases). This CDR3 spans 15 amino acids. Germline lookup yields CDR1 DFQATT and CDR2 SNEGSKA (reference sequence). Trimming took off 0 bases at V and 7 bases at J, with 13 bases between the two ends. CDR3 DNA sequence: TGCAGTGCTAGAGATAGTAACAGGAGAAATTCACCCCTCCACTTT. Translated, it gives CSARDSNRRNSPLHF.

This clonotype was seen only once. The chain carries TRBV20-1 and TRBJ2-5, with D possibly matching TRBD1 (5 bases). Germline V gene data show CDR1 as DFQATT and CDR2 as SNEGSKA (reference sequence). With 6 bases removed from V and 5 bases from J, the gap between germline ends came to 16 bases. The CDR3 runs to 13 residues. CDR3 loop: CSAGVRVYETQYF. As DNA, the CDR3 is TGCAGTGCAGGGGTCAGAGTGTACGAGACCCAGTACTTC.

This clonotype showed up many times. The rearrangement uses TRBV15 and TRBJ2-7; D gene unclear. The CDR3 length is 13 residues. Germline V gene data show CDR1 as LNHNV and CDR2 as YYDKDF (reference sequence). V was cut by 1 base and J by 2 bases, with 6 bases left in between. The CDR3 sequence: CATSRALTYEQYF. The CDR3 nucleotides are TGTGCCACCAGCAGAGCTCTGACCTACGAGCAGTACTTC. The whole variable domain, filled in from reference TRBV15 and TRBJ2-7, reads DAMVIQNPRYQVTQFGKPVTLSCSQTLNHNVMYWYQQKSSQAPKLLFHYYDKDFNNEADTPDNFQSRRPNTSFCFLDIRSPGLGDTAMYLCATSRALTYEQYFGPGTRLTVT.

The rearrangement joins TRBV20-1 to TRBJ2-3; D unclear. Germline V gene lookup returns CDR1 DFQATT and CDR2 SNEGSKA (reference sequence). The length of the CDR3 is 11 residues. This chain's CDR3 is CTALWTDTQYF. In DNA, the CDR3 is TGCACAGCTCTGTGGACAGATACGCAGTATTTT.

This CDR3 reads CASTDNSYEQYF. The CDR3 nucleotides are TGTGCCAGCACGGACAACTCCTACGAGCAGTACTTC. The J gene is TRBJ2-7, the V gene TRBV28; possibly TRBD1 for D (5 bases). The CDR3 spans 12 residues. CDR1 MDHEN and CDR2 SYDVKM come from the germline V gene. V lost 7 bases and J 0 bases, leaving 7 bases between the germline ends.

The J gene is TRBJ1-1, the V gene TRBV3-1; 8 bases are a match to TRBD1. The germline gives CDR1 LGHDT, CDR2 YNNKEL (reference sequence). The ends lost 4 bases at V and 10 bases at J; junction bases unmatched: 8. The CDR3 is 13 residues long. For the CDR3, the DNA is TGTGCCAGCAGCCTCCAGGGGGCTGCAGCAGCTTTCTTT. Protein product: CASSLQGAAAAFF.

The CDR3: CASSLASGTGIGELFF. For the CDR3, the DNA is TGTGCCAGCAGCTTGGCCTCCGGGACAGGGATCGGGGAGCTGTTTTTT. V usage is TRBV11-2 and J usage is TRBJ2-2; TRBD1 matches 9 bases. Germline-derived CDR1 and CDR2 are SGHAT and FQNNGV. V lost 3 bases, J lost 7 bases, and 9 bases stayed unmatched. The CDR3 extends over 16 amino acids.

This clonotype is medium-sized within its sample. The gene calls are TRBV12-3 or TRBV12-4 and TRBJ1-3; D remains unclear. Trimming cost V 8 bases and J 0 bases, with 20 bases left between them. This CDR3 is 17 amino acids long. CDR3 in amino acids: CASGQSGRTASGNTIYF. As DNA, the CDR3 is TGTGCCAGCGGCCAGAGTGGACGGACCGCCTCTGGAAACACCATATATTTT.

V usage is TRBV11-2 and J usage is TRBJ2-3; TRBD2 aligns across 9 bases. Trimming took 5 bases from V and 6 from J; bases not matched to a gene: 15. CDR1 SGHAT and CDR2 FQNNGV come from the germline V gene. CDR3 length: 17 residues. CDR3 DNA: TGTGCCAGCAGCCGCGGACCCCCGGGACTAGCAGGTGATACGCAGTATTTT. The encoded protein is CASSRGPPGLAGDTQYF.

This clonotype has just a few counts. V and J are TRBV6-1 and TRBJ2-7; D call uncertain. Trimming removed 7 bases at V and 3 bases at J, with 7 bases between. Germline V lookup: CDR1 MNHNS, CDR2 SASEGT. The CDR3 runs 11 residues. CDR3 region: CASTQNYEQYF. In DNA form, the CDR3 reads TGTGCCAGCACTCAGAACTACGAGCAGTACTTC.

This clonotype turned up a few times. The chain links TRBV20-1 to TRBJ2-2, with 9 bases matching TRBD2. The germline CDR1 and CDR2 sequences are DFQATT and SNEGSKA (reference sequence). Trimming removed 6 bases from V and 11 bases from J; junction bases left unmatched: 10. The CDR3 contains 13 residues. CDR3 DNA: TGCAGTGCGGCTAGCGGGGCCCATGGTGAGCTGTTTTTT. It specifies CSAASGAHGELFF.

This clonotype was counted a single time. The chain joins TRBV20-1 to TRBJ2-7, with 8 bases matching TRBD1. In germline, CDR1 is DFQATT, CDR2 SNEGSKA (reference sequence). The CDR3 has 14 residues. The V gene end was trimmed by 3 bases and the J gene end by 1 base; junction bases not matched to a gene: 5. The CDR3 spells CSARSGDRSYEQYF. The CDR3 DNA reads TGCAGTGCTAGGTCAGGGGACAGGTCCTACGAGCAGTACTTC.

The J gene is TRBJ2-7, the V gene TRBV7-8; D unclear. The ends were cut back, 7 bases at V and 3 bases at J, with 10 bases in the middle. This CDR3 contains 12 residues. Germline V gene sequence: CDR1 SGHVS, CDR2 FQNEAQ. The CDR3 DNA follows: TGTGCCAGCACCCCGTATAACTACGAGCAGTACTTC. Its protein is CASTPYNYEQYF.

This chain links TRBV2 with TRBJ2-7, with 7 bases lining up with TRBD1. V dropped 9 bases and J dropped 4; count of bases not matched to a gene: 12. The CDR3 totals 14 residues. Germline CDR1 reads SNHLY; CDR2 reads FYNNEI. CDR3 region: CASGQEVTHYEQYF. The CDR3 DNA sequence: TGTGCCAGTGGACAGGAGGTAACTCATTACGAGCAGTACTTC.

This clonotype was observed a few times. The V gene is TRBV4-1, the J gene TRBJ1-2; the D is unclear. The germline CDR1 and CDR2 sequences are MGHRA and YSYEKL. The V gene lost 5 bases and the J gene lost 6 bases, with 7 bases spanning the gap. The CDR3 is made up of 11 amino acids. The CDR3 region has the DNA TGCGCCAGCAGCGATGGGGATGGCTACACCTTC. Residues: CASSDGDGYTF.

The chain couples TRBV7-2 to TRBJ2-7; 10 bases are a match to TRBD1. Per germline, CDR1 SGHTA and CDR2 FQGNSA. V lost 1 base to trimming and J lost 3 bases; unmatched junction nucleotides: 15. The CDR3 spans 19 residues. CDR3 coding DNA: TGTGCCAGCAGCTTAGGGACGGGACAGGGGCCGCGGCGGGTCTACGAGCAGTACTTC. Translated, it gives CASSLGTGQGPRRVYEQYF.

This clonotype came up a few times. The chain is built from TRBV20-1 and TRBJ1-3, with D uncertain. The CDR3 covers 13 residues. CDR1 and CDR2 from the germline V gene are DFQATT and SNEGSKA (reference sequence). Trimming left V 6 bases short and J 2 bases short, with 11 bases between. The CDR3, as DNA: TGCAGTGCGGCCAGCCAAACTGGAAACACCATATATTTT. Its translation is CSAASQTGNTIYF.

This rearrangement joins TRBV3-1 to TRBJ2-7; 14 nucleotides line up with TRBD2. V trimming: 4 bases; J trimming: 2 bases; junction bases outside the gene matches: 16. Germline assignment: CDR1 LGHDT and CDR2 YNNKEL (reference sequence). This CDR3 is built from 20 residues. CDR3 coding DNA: TGTGCCAGCAGCCGCCTCTCCTGGACTAGCGGGGGGCCGATTCCCTACGAGCAGTACTTC. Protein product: CASSRLSWTSGGPIPYEQYF.

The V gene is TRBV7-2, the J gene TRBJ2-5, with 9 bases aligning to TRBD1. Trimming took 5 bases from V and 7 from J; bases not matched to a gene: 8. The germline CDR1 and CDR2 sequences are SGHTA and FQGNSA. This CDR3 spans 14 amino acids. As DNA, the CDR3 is TGTGCCAGCAGCCCAGACAGGGGGTGTGGGACCCAGTACTTC. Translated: CASSPDRGCGTQYF.